This passage covers 18 T cell receptor beta chains from one sample sequenced in a study of vaccination and CD4 T cells after COVID-19. Their target antigens are unknown. The treatment here: roughly ten-day PBMC culture with coronavirus spike peptide pools or control peptides (ViraFEST assay). Scientists ran DNA taken from cultured CD4+ T cells through the Oncomine TCR Beta short-read assay for sequencing. Each CDR3 protein gets one entry after TCRdb re-called the PCR reads with MiXCR. Of about 12,000 distinct CDR3 sequences detected, more than 45% appear once; the ten largest clones hold around 25%. Input material: CD4+ T cells from blood, cultured in vitro. These receptors all come from a human donor who had recovered from COVID-19.

The chain carries TRBV11-2 and TRBJ2-7; weak D call: TRBD2 (5 bases). Trimming shortened V by 5 bases and J by 3 bases, and 23 bases separated the two germline ends. Per the germline V gene, CDR1 is SGHAT and CDR2 is FQNNGV. CDR3 size: 17 residues. DNA for the CDR3: TGTGCCAGCAGCGTGATACCCGGCTCGCGGGCACTCTACGAGCAGTACTTC. It codes for CASSVIPGSRALYEQYF.

V usage is TRBV28 and J usage is TRBJ1-2; tentative D call: TRBD1 (6 bases). This CDR3 has 16 residues. Looked up from germline, CDR1 is MDHEN and CDR2 is SYDVKM. The germline V and J ends were trimmed by 7 bases and 1 base, with 19 bases remaining between them. This chain's CDR3 is CASTTLSRTDNYGYTF. CDR3 in DNA: TGTGCCAGCACCACACTTAGTCGGACAGATAACTATGGCTACACCTTC.

This clonotype was detected only a few times. V and J are TRBV6-5 and TRBJ2-1; tentative D call: TRBD2 (5 bases). V lost 1 base and J 4 bases, leaving 14 bases between the germline ends. This CDR3 spans 16 amino acids. From germline, CDR1 is MNHEY and CDR2 SVGAGI. The CDR3 DNA reads TGTGCCAGCAGTTACTTGGCCCGACGGGATTACAATGAGCAGTTCTTC. It specifies CASSYLARRDYNEQFF.

The chain joins TRBV7-3 to TRBJ2-1, with unresolved D. This CDR3 contains 14 residues. Per the germline V gene, CDR1 is SGHTA and CDR2 is FQGTGA. V dropped 6 bases and J dropped 10 bases, with 19 bases sitting between them. The CDR3 is CASSLARARREQFF. CDR3 in DNA: TGTGCCAGCAGTTTAGCTAGGGCGAGAAGGGAGCAGTTCTTC.

Only a few counts were recorded for this clonotype. The rearrangement links TRBV7-2 to TRBJ2-3, with D perhaps matching TRBD2 (5 bases). There are 16 residues in the CDR3. V lost 4 bases, J lost 0 bases, and 14 bases lay in between. Germline V gene lookup returns CDR1 SGHTA and CDR2 FQGNSA. The CDR3 sequence: CASSSGLSSSTDTQYF. In DNA form, the CDR3 reads TGTGCCAGCAGCTCCGGACTTTCCTCTAGCACAGATACGCAGTATTTT.

This chain connects TRBV19 to TRBJ2-3; D is possibly TRBD2 (6 bases). CDR1 and CDR2 (germline): LNHDA, SQIVND (reference sequence). Trimming removed 5 bases at V and 2 bases at J, with 20 bases between. The CDR3 covers 17 residues. CDR3 coding DNA: TGTGCCAGTAGTTCTCGAGGCGGGGCGGGCCTCACAGATACGCAGTATTTT. Translated: CASSSRGGAGLTDTQYF.

This clonotype has more than one count but fewer than ten. V and J are TRBV6-5 and TRBJ1-6; 8 nucleotides match TRBD1. Trimming took 2 bases from V and 4 from J; bases not matched to a gene: 7. The CDR3 sequence is 17 residues long. Per germline, CDR1 MNHEY and CDR2 SVGAGI. For the CDR3, the DNA is TGTGCCAGCAGTTACGTTCAGGGGGCGATTTATAATTCACCCCTCCACTTT. Its protein is CASSYVQGAIYNSPLHF.

This chain connects TRBV7-9 to TRBJ2-7, with D perhaps matching TRBD1 (5 bases). The CDR3 totals 14 residues. Germline-derived CDR1 and CDR2 are SEHNR and FQNEAQ (reference sequence). V was shortened by 5 bases and J by 1 base, with 12 bases between the two germline ends. CDR3 region: CASSAQGGSYEQYF. The CDR3 DNA sequence: TGTGCCAGCAGCGCGCAGGGTGGTTCCTACGAGCAGTACTTC.

This clonotype has only a few counts. V and J are TRBV23-1 and TRBJ2-7, with D hard to call. TRBV23-1 is sorted into the ORF group, with uncertain function. Trimming removed 9 bases at V and 4 bases at J, with 10 bases between. The CDR3 covers 11 residues. CDR3: CARVPEYEQYF. The CDR3 DNA is TGCGCCAGGGTCCCAGAATACGAGCAGTACTTC.

The V call is TRBV4-1, the J call TRBJ2-1; 14 bases align to TRBD2. CDR3 size: 15 residues. Unmatched junction bases numbered 3, after V lost 6 bases and J lost 5 bases. CDR1 is MGHRA and CDR2 is YSYEKL in the germline V gene. The CDR3 DNA follows: TGCGCCAGCAGGCGGGGACTAGCGGGGGACAATGAGCAGTTCTTC. This sequence encodes CASRRGLAGDNEQFF.

The V call is TRBV7-8, the J call TRBJ2-5, with D perhaps matching TRBD2 (7 bases). This CDR3 has 16 residues. Per the germline V gene, CDR1 is SGHVS and CDR2 is FQNEAQ. V was trimmed by 3 bases and J by 3 bases, leaving 17 bases between them. This CDR3 is CASSFGGHTLEETQYF. CDR3 nucleotides: TGTGCCAGCAGCTTCGGGGGGCACACACTTGAAGAGACCCAGTACTTC.

The V gene is TRBV11-2, the J gene TRBJ2-7; TRBD1 matches 8 bases. Germline CDR1 is SGHAT and CDR2 is FQNNGV. J was trimmed by 2 bases and V by 6 bases; bases with no gene match: 6. The CDR3 length is 14 residues. For the CDR3, the DNA is TGTGCCAGCAGACGACAGGGGCGGGCCTACGAGCAGTACTTC. Translating gives CASRRQGRAYEQYF.

The chain uses TRBV20-1 and TRBJ1-1, with TRBD1 identical over 7 bases. V was clipped by 4 bases and J by 7 bases; unmatched bases: 6. CDR3 size: 12 residues. Germline lookup yields CDR1 DFQATT and CDR2 SNEGSKA (reference sequence). The CDR3 DNA reads as TGCAGTGCTATTCAGGGGGGATATGAAGCTTTCTTT. Amino acids: CSAIQGGYEAFF.

The chain is built from TRBV11-2 and TRBJ2-3; D remains unclear. CDR3 length: 15 residues. Trimming pared 2 bases from V and 0 bases from J, leaving 9 bases between. Germline V CDR1 and CDR2: SGHAT, FQNNGV. CDR3 region: CASSLQPASTDTQYF. Here the CDR3 DNA reads TGTGCCAGCAGCTTACAGCCCGCTAGCACAGATACGCAGTATTTT.

The chain has TRBV7-9 and TRBJ2-5; D perhaps matches TRBD2 (5 bases). Trimming removed 1 base at V and 0 bases at J, with 12 bases between. The CDR3 spans 16 residues. The germline CDR1 and CDR2 sequences are SEHNR and FQNEAQ (reference sequence). Here the CDR3 DNA reads TGTGCCAGCAGCTTAGGTAGGGTGAGGGACCAAGAGACCCAGTACTTC. Translated, it gives CASSLGRVRDQETQYF.

The chain uses TRBV5-1 and TRBJ2-3; 12 nucleotides line up with TRBD1. J gave up 0 bases and V 4 bases, and 15 bases lay outside the gene matches. The germline gives CDR1 SGHRS, CDR2 YFSETQ. There are 20 residues in the CDR3. CDR3 residues: CASSGKSGQGAPRSTDTQYF. The CDR3 DNA is TGCGCCAGCAGCGGAAAATCGGGACAGGGGGCCCCTAGGAGCACAGATACGCAGTATTTT.

This clonotype was observed a few times. This sequence joins TRBV9 and TRBJ2-3, with TRBD1 identical over 8 bases. Germline V gives CDR1 SGDLS, CDR2 YYNGEE. The CDR3 has 14 residues. Trimming took 6 bases from V and 2 from J; bases not matched to a gene: 5. The CDR3 sequence: CASNRQGPTDTQYF. CDR3 nucleotide sequence: TGTGCCAGCAACAGACAGGGGCCCACAGATACGCAGTATTTT.

The rearrangement uses TRBV5-5 and TRBJ1-5, with 8 bases matching TRBD1. CDR1 SGHKS and CDR2 YYEKEE come from the germline V gene (reference sequence). V shed 0 bases, J shed 5 bases, and the junction held 4 bases outside the gene matches. The CDR3 spans 15 residues. The CDR3 sequence is CASSLGGQGHQPQHF. CDR3 nucleotides: TGTGCCAGCAGCTTGGGAGGACAGGGCCATCAGCCCCAGCATTTT.